The sample holds a few counts of the clone carrying this TCR beta chain. Its antigen is as yet unknown. This record belongs to a study of T cell repertoires in cytomegalovirus infection. Study-wide background: Signatures in public TCR beta sequences pointed to both CMV infection and matching HLA type.

Study results and caveats: Pooled public TCR beta family frequency picked out CMV carriers with the relevant HLA. What dominated the ex vivo response were HLA-C-restricted CMV-specific TCR beta clonotypes.

The germline V gene encodes CDR1 GTSNPN and CDR2 SVGIG (reference sequence). V dropped 3 bases and J dropped 0; count of bases not matched to a gene: 10. The CDR3 covers 17 residues. TCRdb reanalysed the reads using MiXCR and keeps one entry per CDR3 protein. Of some 130,000 distinct CDR3 sequences in the sample, 20% to 30% are singletons; the top ten hold 30% to 35%. The TCR comes from a human donor in good health (CMV status not recorded). Some clones in this sample may be carry-over from other donors' samples. V is TRBV30 and J is TRBJ1-4, with 7 positions matching TRBD1. Input material: PBMCs, sequenced either directly or after in vitro stimulation (not recorded which). The chain's CDR3 is CAWSQAGGAATNEKLFF. The DNA for the CDR3 is TGTGCCTGGAGCCAAGCAGGGGGAGCAGCAACTAATGAAAAACTGTTTTTT.